The 25 T cell receptor beta chains presented below share a single source sample, sequenced in a study of T cell responses to AZD1222 COVID-19 vaccine. Generated by immunoSEQ multiplex PCR, the TCRdb table keeps only in-frame clones and is missing some. Among more than 150,000 clones listed, just over 90% were seen once. Sequencing used peripheral blood, obtained 28 days after the second AZD1222 dose. The receptor set was obtained from an adult who received the AZD1222 COVID-19 vaccine.

This chain connects TRBV19 to TRBJ1-1; the D is unclear. CDR1 and CDR2 (germline): LNHDA, SQIVND (reference sequence). The CDR3 consists of 15 residues. Trimming left V 5 bases short and J 3 bases short, with 16 bases between. This CDR3 reads CASSAGGVGHTEAFF. Here the CDR3 DNA reads TGTGCCAGTAGTGCAGGAGGAGTCGGACACACTGAAGCTTTCTTT.

V and J are TRBV5-1 and TRBJ2-7, with D perhaps matching TRBD2 (6 bases). The CDR3 length is 15 residues. CDR1 is SGHRS, CDR2 YFSETQ, per germline. V was shortened by 3 bases and J by 2 bases, with 15 bases between the two germline ends. The CDR3 DNA reads TGCGCCAGCAGCTCTCTAGCGAGGGGCCCCTACGAGCAGTACTTC. Translated, it gives CASSSLARGPYEQYF.

The rearrangement uses TRBV7-8 and TRBJ2-5; 9 bases fit TRBD1. J gave up 5 bases and V 1 base, and 14 bases lay outside the gene matches. Germline V gene lookup returns CDR1 SGHVS and CDR2 FQNEAQ. The CDR3 consists of 18 residues. The DNA of the CDR3 is TGTGCCAGCAGCTTAGGGCCGCCCGGGACAGGGTTCGGGGAGACCCAGTACTTC. Protein sequence: CASSLGPPGTGFGETQYF.

V usage is TRBV30 and J usage is TRBJ1-2; D gene ambiguous. CDR1 and CDR2 (germline): GTSNPN, SVGIG (reference sequence). Trimming cost V 3 bases and J 4 bases, with 9 bases left between them. CDR3 length: 12 amino acids. This CDR3 reads CAWRPGIYGYTF. The CDR3 nucleotides are TGTGCCTGGAGACCGGGAATCTATGGCTACACCTTC.

The chain couples TRBV12-3 or TRBV12-4 to TRBJ2-1, with D perhaps assigned TRBD1 or TRBD2 (7 bases each). The V end was cut by 6 bases, the J end by 13 bases, with 19 bases between. The CDR3 contains 13 residues. CDR3 in DNA: TGTGCCAGCAGCCGGCGACAGGGACTAAATCAGTTCTTC. Translation: CASSRRQGLNQFF.

The rearrangement joins TRBV3-1 (or the pseudogene TRBV3-2) to TRBJ2-6; TRBD2 aligns across 13 bases. This CDR3 has 15 amino acids. Germline V gene lookup returns CDR1 LGHDT and CDR2 YNNKEL (reference sequence). The trim removed 6 bases at V and 11 bases at J, leaving 7 bases unmatched. The CDR3: CASRGGLAGAYVLTF. CDR3 in DNA: TGTGCCAGCAGGGGAGGACTAGCGGGAGCCTACGTCCTGACTTTC.

The chain carries TRBV12-3 or TRBV12-4 and TRBJ1-2; 9 bases are a match to TRBD1. The CDR3 extends over 13 amino acids. The V gene end was trimmed by 5 bases and the J gene end by 8 bases; junction bases not matched to a gene: 6. The CDR3 loop reads CASSGRQGDGYTF. DNA for the CDR3: TGTGCCAGCAGTGGGCGACAGGGGGACGGCTACACCTTC.

V gene TRBV2 combines with J gene TRBJ2-1; D may be TRBD2 (5 bases). The CDR3 extends over 14 amino acids. The ends were cut back, 7 bases at V and 0 bases at J, with 10 bases in the middle. Per the germline V gene, CDR1 is SNHLY and CDR2 is FYNNEI. CDR3 bases: TGTGCCAGCATAGCGCGAAGCTCCTACAATGAGCAGTTCTTC. Residues: CASIARSSYNEQFF.

The V call is TRBV9, the J call TRBJ1-4; no definite D call. Trimming cost V 5 bases and J 7 bases, with 6 bases left between them. This CDR3 region has 11 residues. Germline CDR1 and CDR2: SGDLS and YYNGEE. This chain's CDR3 is CASSSGEKLFF. The CDR3 nucleotides are TGTGCCAGCAGTTCGGGTGAAAAACTGTTTTTT.

J is TRBJ1-3 and V is TRBV7-9, with 8 bases fitting TRBD1. The V gene's germline CDR1 is SEHNR and CDR2 FQNEAQ (reference sequence). Trimming at V came to 1 base and at J to 4 bases, leaving 6 bases not matched to a gene. CDR3 length equals 16 residues. This chain's CDR3 is CASSLGLRTGGNTIYF. The CDR3 DNA reads TGTGCCAGCAGCTTAGGTCTCCGGACAGGGGGAAACACCATATATTTT.

The V call is TRBV27, the J call TRBJ1-3, with D hard to call. Germline V gene data show CDR1 as MNHEY and CDR2 as SMNVEV (reference sequence). V was shortened by 2 bases and J by 0 bases, with 5 bases between the two germline ends. The CDR3 loop spans 14 amino acids. CDR3 in amino acids: CASSLSGSGNTIYF. The CDR3, as DNA: TGTGCCAGCAGTTTAAGTGGCTCTGGAAACACCATATATTTT.

The chain uses TRBV3-1 (or the pseudogene TRBV3-2) and TRBJ1-5; D perhaps matches TRBD1 (5 bases). Germline V gives CDR1 LGHDT, CDR2 YNNKEL (reference sequence). CDR3 length: 15 amino acids. Trimming pared 0 bases from V and 4 bases from J, leaving 10 bases between. The CDR3 loop reads CASSQESGRNQPQHF. CDR3 nucleotide sequence: TGTGCCAGCAGCCAAGAATCAGGGAGGAATCAGCCCCAGCATTTT.

The chain joins TRBV4-1 to TRBJ1-5, with a weak D call TRBD1 (5 bases). The V gene's germline CDR1 is MGHRA and CDR2 YSYEKL. This CDR3 has 19 residues. V lost 2 bases and J 0 bases, leaving 20 bases between the germline ends. The CDR3 protein is CASSQKPIGGDFSNQPQHF. The CDR3 bases are TGCGCCAGCAGCCAAAAGCCGATCGGAGGGGACTTTAGCAATCAGCCCCAGCATTTT.

This clone occurred once. The chain links TRBV11-2 to TRBJ2-5, with 9 nucleotides matching TRBD2. CDR3 size: 15 residues. Per germline, CDR1 SGHAT and CDR2 FQNNGV. With 3 bases clipped from V and 3 bases from J, the junction kept 5 bases outside the gene matches. CDR3 coding DNA: TGTGCCAGCAGCTTTAATAGCGGGAGCGAAGAGACCCAGTACTTC. It codes for CASSFNSGSEETQYF.

V usage is TRBV2 and J usage is TRBJ1-2; D may be TRBD1 (6 bases). CDR1 and CDR2 (germline): SNHLY, FYNNEI. This CDR3 has 16 residues. Trimming left V 6 bases short and J 4 bases short, with 21 bases between. This chain's CDR3 is CASRPSGAGDVYGYTF. DNA for the CDR3: TGTGCCAGCAGACCAAGTGGGGCAGGGGATGTCTATGGCTACACCTTC.

This clone occurred once. The V call is TRBV11-2, the J call TRBJ1-1; perhaps TRBD1 as D (5 bases). The CDR3 runs 17 residues. V shed 5 bases and J shed 1 base, with 20 bases lying between them. Per germline, CDR1 SGHAT and CDR2 FQNNGV. CDR3 in DNA: TGTGCCAGCAGCCTTAGATTGGGGGTAGCCAGGAACACTGAAGCTTTCTTT. Amino acid sequence: CASSLRLGVARNTEAFF.

The chain uses TRBV28 and TRBJ1-2, with D possibly matching TRBD1 (6 bases). CDR3 length: 14 residues. V was trimmed by 3 bases and J by 4 bases, leaving 12 bases between them. Germline loops: CDR1 MDHEN, CDR2 SYDVKM. The CDR3 here is CASSFGRGGYGYTF. CDR3 in DNA: TGTGCCAGCAGTTTCGGGAGAGGGGGCTATGGCTACACCTTC.

This chain links TRBV5-8 with TRBJ2-2; 7 bases fit TRBD1. The V and J ends lost 2 bases and 5 bases, in that order; junction bases with no gene match: 6. CDR1 is SGHTS and CDR2 is YDEGEE in the germline V gene. The CDR3 loop spans 15 amino acids. The CDR3 region is CASSFSRGYTGELFF. In DNA, the CDR3 is TGTGCCAGCAGCTTTAGCAGGGGGTATACCGGGGAGCTGTTTTTT.

The CDR3: CATHGEWGERGGDNVLTF. The CDR3 DNA sequence: TGTGCCACCCATGGGGAGTGGGGCGAAAGAGGGGGAGACAACGTCCTGACTTTC. The chain recombines TRBV24-1 with TRBJ2-6; the D gene is possibly TRBD1 (6 bases). V was trimmed by 9 bases and J by 9 bases, leaving 29 bases between them. This CDR3 has 18 residues. Germline lookup yields CDR1 KGHDR and CDR2 SFDVKD.

This chain joins TRBV28 and TRBJ2-7, with TRBD2 as a possible D gene (6 bases). This CDR3 has 13 residues. The V gene's germline CDR1 is MDHEN and CDR2 SYDVKM. With 7 bases removed from V and 3 bases from J, the gap between germline ends came to 13 bases. CDR3 nucleotide sequence: TGTGCCAGCATGGGAGGTCGGCGCTACGAGCAGTACTTC. Translated, it gives CASMGGRRYEQYF.

The chain employs TRBV5-1 and TRBJ2-1; D remains ambiguous. V was trimmed by 1 base and J by 8 bases, leaving 19 bases between them. The germline V gene has CDR1 SGHRS and CDR2 YFSETQ. This CDR3 is built from 16 residues. CDR3 coding DNA: TGCGCCAGCAGCTTGCACGATTTGGGGTCTGTGGATGAGCAGTTCTTC. Amino acid sequence: CASSLHDLGSVDEQFF.

The chain links TRBV27 to TRBJ2-3, with D unresolved. Germline CDR1 MNHEY, CDR2 SMNVEV (reference sequence). V lost 2 bases to trimming and J lost 0 bases, with 21 bases between them. This CDR3 comprises 19 residues. The CDR3 bases are TGTGCCAGCAGTTTAGTCGCTCAGCCTTACTGGTCTAGCACAGATACGCAGTATTTT. Protein product: CASSLVAQPYWSSTDTQYF.

This clone was seen a few times. The chain links TRBV25-1 to TRBJ1-2; D possibly corresponds to TRBD1 (5 bases). This CDR3 is 10 amino acids long. From germline, CDR1 is MGHDK and CDR2 SYGVNS. The V end was cut by 6 bases, the J end by 10 bases, with 9 bases between. The CDR3 DNA is TGTGCCAGCAGCGGGACGGACTACACCTTC. Encoded protein: CASSGTDYTF.

The chain couples TRBV30 to TRBJ1-4; 7 bases map to TRBD1. Germline V gene sequence: CDR1 GTSNPN, CDR2 SVGIG (reference sequence). This CDR3 region has 17 residues. The V and J ends lost 3 bases and 5 bases, in that order; junction bases with no gene match: 15. This CDR3 reads CAWSASRDSGGNEKLFF. The CDR3 coding sequence is TGTGCCTGGAGCGCTTCCCGGGACAGTGGGGGAAATGAAAAACTGTTTTTT.

The rearrangement links TRBV7-9 to TRBJ2-2, with D uncertain. V lost 7 bases to trimming and J lost 7 bases, with 13 bases between them. The CDR3 loop spans 13 amino acids. Germline CDR1 and CDR2: SEHNR and FQNEAQ (reference sequence). CDR3 DNA sequence: TGTGCCAGCAAACCCCGCAATGGCGGGGAGCTGTTTTTT. As protein: CASKPRNGGELFF.